These T cell receptor beta chains were read from a single sample in a study of cytotoxic CD8 clonotypes in ibrutinib-treated CLL. The assay was immunoSEQ multiplex PCR, and TCRdb's table has in-frame clones only and misses some. The data contain 150,000 or so clones, approximately 77% of them singletons. This specimen was PBMCs, taken after 12 months of ibrutinib treatment. The receptors stem from a human donor with chronic lymphocytic leukemia. CDR3s include the opening cysteine and the closing phenylalanine or tryptophan. A D gene is named only where the DNA matches it firmly. Clone size appears in some rows only: once, few, many, or a class for an expanded clone.

j_call v_call d_call clone_size cdr3_aa cdr3_nt
TRBJ2-5 TRBV6-1 - - CASSEALGTRRTQYF TGTGCCAGCAGTGAAGCGCTGGGAACACGCCGGACCCAGTACTTC
TRBJ1-5 TRBV14 - - CASSQALNQPQHF TGTGCCAGCAGCCAAGCCCTAAATCAGCCCCAGCATTTT
TRBJ2-7 TRBV28 - few CASSFFIRGFFSYEQYF TGTGCCAGCAGTTTCTTCATTAGGGGGTTCTTCTCCTACGAGCAGTACTTC
TRBJ2-7 TRBV28 - once CASSLGLTSYEQYF TGTGCCAGCAGTTTAGGACTTACATCCTACGAGCAGTACTTC
TRBJ2-1 TRBV7-9 - many CASSSPGNSYNEQFF TGTGCCAGCAGCTCCCCAGGGAACTCCTACAATGAGCAGTTCTTC
TRBJ1-5 TRBV28 - once CASRGSGVSNQPQHF TGTGCCAGCAGGGGAAGTGGGGTGAGCAATCAGCCCCAGCATTTT
TRBJ2-7 TRBV10-3 TRBD1 - CAIRGTGPPYEQYF TGTGCCATCAGGGGGACAGGGCCGCCCTACGAGCAGTACTTC
TRBJ2-7 TRBV27 - few CASSSRVYYEQYF TGTGCCAGCAGTTCCAGGGTATACTACGAGCAGTACTTC
TRBJ1-5 TRBV9 - once CASGTGDSNQPQHF TGTGCCAGCGGAACAGGAGATAGCAATCAGCCCCAGCATTTT
TRBJ2-7 TRBV5-1 - - CASSPRDSGFYEQYF TGCGCCAGCAGCCCTCGGGACAGCGGGTTCTACGAGCAGTACTTC
TRBJ1-4 TRBV28 - - CASFGGANMIGEKLFF TGTGCCAGCTTTGGCGGGGCAAACATGATCGGTGAAAAACTGTTTTTT
TRBJ2-5 TRBV29-1 - - CSVGGSGHLETQYF TGCAGCGTTGGTGGGTCCGGTCACCTAGAGACCCAGTACTTC
TRBJ1-1 TRBV6-4 - - CASSGLPGVNTEAFF TGTGCCAGCAGTGGTCTCCCCGGGGTGAACACTGAAGCTTTCTTT
TRBJ1-4 TRBV5-1 - - CASSLMGATNEKLFF TGCGCCAGCAGCTTGATGGGTGCAACTAATGAAAAACTGTTTTTT
TRBJ2-2 TRBV18 TRBD1 few CASSPQTGRITGELFF TGTGCCAGCTCACCCCAGACAGGGCGGATCACCGGGGAGCTGTTTTTT
TRBJ2-7 TRBV2 TRBD1 - CASSNPGGHYEQYF TGTGCCAGCAGCAATCCAGGGGGCCACTACGAGCAGTACTTC
TRBJ2-1 TRBV7-9 TRBD2 - CASSRASGLGNEQFF TGTGCCAGCAGCCGAGCTAGCGGCCTGGGTAATGAGCAGTTCTTC
TRBJ2-5 TRBV30 - - CAWSVGHGETQYF TGTGCCTGGAGTGTAGGACACGGAGAGACCCAGTACTTC
TRBJ1-1 TRBV7-9 TRBD1 - CASSPDRGNTEAFF TGTGCCAGCAGCCCGGACAGGGGGAACACTGAAGCTTTCTTT
TRBJ2-1 TRBV28 - - CASRGTQRNEQFF TGTGCCAGCAGAGGGACTCAACGCAATGAGCAGTTCTTC
TRBJ2-7 TRBV4-2 - - CASSQGRAGPYEQYF TGTGCCAGCAGCCAAGGCCGGGCCGGGCCCTACGAGCAGTACTTC
TRBJ2-7 TRBV6-5 - - CASSYVGVGEKQYF TGTGCCAGCAGTTACGTTGGGGTGGGCGAGAAGCAGTACTTC
TRBJ2-1 TRBV18 - once CASSPLRDEQFF TGTGCCAGCTCACCTCTCCGGGATGAGCAGTTCTTC
TRBJ1-2 TRBV25-1 - - CASSVPISGGYTF TGTGCCAGCAGTGTACCTATCAGCGGGGGCTACACCTTC
TRBJ1-1 TRBV2 - - CATLPRGGGSTEAFF TGTGCCACCTTACCCCGGGGCGGGGGGAGCACTGAAGCTTTCTTT
TRBJ1-4 TRBV5-8 - - CASSRTGGVREKLFF TGTGCCAGCAGCCGAACAGGTGGTGTTAGGGAAAAACTGTTTTTT
TRBJ2-5 TRBV7-2 - once CASSLGATLQETQYF TGTGCCAGCAGCTTAGGGGCCACCCTTCAAGAGACCCAGTACTTC
TRBJ2-7 TRBV14 - - CASSHDRKYEQYF TGTGCCAGCAGCCACGACAGGAAATACGAGCAGTACTTC
TRBJ2-3 TRBV28 TRBD2 once CASSSRPGLAKGDTQYF TGTGCCAGCAGTTCACGGCCGGGACTAGCGAAGGGAGATACGCAGTATTTT
TRBJ2-3 TRBV7-2 - - CASSLIGQRGDTQYF TGTGCCAGCAGCTTAATCGGGCAGAGAGGGGATACGCAGTATTTT
TRBJ1-1 TRBV2 TRBD1 - CASYRQGANTEAFF TGTGCCAGTTACAGACAGGGGGCAAACACTGAAGCTTTCTTT
TRBJ2-7 TRBV19 - - CASSIAGGQTYEQYF TGTGCCAGTAGTATAGCTGGGGGACAAACCTACGAGCAGTACTTC
TRBJ1-2 TRBV7-9 - once CASSPMEGRYGYTF TGTGCCAGCAGCCCTATGGAGGGGAGGTATGGCTACACCTTC
TRBJ1-2 TRBV7-9 - - CASSLGQGFYGYTF TGTGCCAGCAGCTTAGGGCAGGGGTTCTATGGCTACACCTTC
TRBJ1-2 TRBV5-1 - few CASSLDPAANYGYTF TGCGCCAGCAGCTTGGATCCAGCAGCTAACTATGGCTACACCTTC
TRBJ1-3 TRBV11-2 - once CASSLTRSGNTIYF TGTGCCAGCAGCTTAACAAGGTCTGGAAACACCATATATTTT
TRBJ2-1 TRBV5-1 - - CASSPAGGAVQRGSSYNEQFF TGCGCCAGCAGCCCGGCCGGGGGAGCGGTGCAAAGGGGATCCTCCTACAATGAGCAGTTCTTC
TRBJ1-3 TRBV15 - - CATSRQEFSGNTIYF TGTGCCACCAGCAGACAGGAATTCTCTGGAAACACCATATATTTT
TRBJ2-3 TRBV5-1 - - CASSPHFIMSTDTQYF TGCGCCAGCAGCCCTCATTTCATCATGAGCACAGATACGCAGTATTTT
TRBJ1-2 TRBV2 TRBD1 - CASISVPGQGYYGYTF TGTGCCAGCATTTCGGTCCCGGGACAGGGATACTATGGCTACACCTTC
TRBJ2-2 TRBV27 - once CASSLTYTGELFF TGTGCCAGCAGTTTGACCTACACCGGGGAGCTGTTTTTT